This TCR beta chain is from a study of T cells in Graves' hyperthyroidism and ophthalmopathy (dated by TCRdb to the late 2010s). Regarding the research as a whole: Peripheral blood samples were taken at initial diagnosis, before any treatment was given. In addition, the study compared T-cell repertoires in thyroid tissue and in blood from several Graves' hyperthyroidism patients. The paper describes TCR Vbeta CDR3 sequencing of roughly 130 peripheral blood samples, made up of 43 ophthalmopathy patients, roughly 72 hyperthyroidism patients and 17 progressor patients. Once sampling was done, hyperthyroidism patients were given methimazole at a starting dose of 30 mg daily, whereas ophthalmopathy patients were given high-dose intravenous methylprednisolone. The roughly 91 discovery patients were randomly divided into training and test sets at a 7:3 ratio. An independent validation cohort of 18 to 20 hyperthyroidism patients and about 16 patients who later progressed to ophthalmopathy tested prospective prediction of ophthalmopathy. TCR V-J signatures able to tell the groups apart were searched for in a discovery cohort of some 100 patients, of whom fewer than 45 had Graves' ophthalmopathy and roughly 59 had stable Graves' hyperthyroidism. Overall results and qualifications from the work: Most expanded thyroid clonotypes (frequency above 0.001) were also found in blood, which suggests that blood repertoires may mirror thyroid immune responses. A model built on a 13 V-J signature distinguished ophthalmopathy from stable hyperthyroidism, reaching 85% to 90% sensitivity and about 81% specificity in cross-validation and 80%/75% in testing. In validation, the model predicted progression to ophthalmopathy with approximately 70% sensitivity and roughly 75% specificity, a median of 6.5 months before onset. Sample size was not statistically predetermined, and investigators were not blinded to group allocation.

Ophthalmopathy patients had moderately to severely active disease, with a Clinical Activity Score of 3 or more, a NOSPECS grade of 4 or more, and a disease duration of less than 3 months. Exclusion was applied to patients with uncontrolled infections, other autoimmune diseases, pregnancy or lactation. Clinical symptoms, serum thyroxine and TRAb, thyroid ultrasound, and orbital computed tomography formed the basis for the diagnoses. Ficoll-Paque density gradient centrifugation was used to isolate PBMCs from approximately 10 ml of fresh peripheral blood. Trizol reagent was used to extract total RNA, and RNA quality was then checked on an Agilent 2100 Bioanalyzer. As concerns this clonotype: The antigen it recognizes is unknown. No much larger clone is present one base from it, and per-base qualities are unavailable.

The CDR3 holds 16 amino acids from the cysteine to the phenylalanine. Only the CDR3 part of the read is kept: 48 bases, read in frame from the first base. CDR1 and CDR2 are drawn from the germline V gene (reference sequence): MNHNY, SVGAGI. Compared with germline, V lacks 1 base and J lacks 7 bases; bases without a gene match: 7. Amplification of TCR beta CDR3 regions was carried out from RNA transcripts. The first round of RT-PCR for the TCR CDR3 was performed with the HTBI primer set and the Qiagen OneStep RT-PCR kit. Libraries were constructed in a second round of multiplex PCR, after which size selection and purification were performed. Libraries were sequenced paired-end with 100 bp reads on an Illumina HiSeq2000. The authors' analysis ran thus. Raw data were processed with SOAPnuke, discarding reads with adapters, uncalled bases, mean Phred below 15, or no exact constant-primer or identifier match. High-quality paired reads were merged with COPE v1.2.5, and unique nucleotide sequences were defined as clonotypes. Clonotypes were aligned to IMGT TRBV, TRBD and TRBJ reference segments using MiTCR v1.1. The analysis included only V-J combinations with a frequency above 0.0001, which together covered 99.2% of the repertoires. The TCS score was defined as the ratio of F50 (clonal expansion) to E x V (chaos), calculated using BLOSUM62-based TCRdist between CDR3 peptides within each V-J. Welch's t-statistics and random forest reduced roughly 500 V-J features to about 12, which were used in a naive Bayes classifier (R e1071). TCRdb trimmed public reads at Q25 via fastp, called clones via MiXCR and kept in-frame beta chains. Each entry merges the rows of one CDR3 protein and shows their most common DNA and genes. TCRdb, not the original authors, processed these V and J calls. The sample table records about half a million distinct CDR3 sequences; roughly 21% of these occur just once. Jointly, the top ten make up approximately 50% of the sample.

The receptor comes from a man aged 40-49 years with Graves' ophthalmopathy. Sequenced sample: blood. The rearranged segments are TRBV6-6 and TRBJ2-5, and TRBD2 aligns with 12 junction nucleotides. The CDR3 region has the sequence CASSYLLAGGPVTQYF. The DNA reads as follows: TGTGCCAGCAGTTACTTGCTAGCGGGAGGGCCGGTGACCCAGTACTTC.